Listed below are T cell receptor beta chains from one sample, sequenced in a study of shared clonotypes between healthy human individuals. TCRdb keeps only in-frame clones here, not all; method: immunoSEQ multiplex PCR. The profile shows about 870,000 clones, more than 85% of them singletons. The sequenced sample consisted of naive CD8+ T cells sorted from blood. These receptor sequences come from a young man in good health. Both conserved end residues are part of each CDR3. D genes are given only for firm matches. Rows give clone size only sometimes, using once, few, many, or a class for an expanded clone.

>TRBV5-5|-|TRBJ2-7|TRBD1
CASSLPGQGYHEQYF
TGTGCCAGCAGCTTACCTGGACAGGGTTACCACGAGCAGTACTTC
>TRBV7-8|-|TRBJ2-7|-
CASSSRLVANEQYF
TGTGCCAGCAGCTCTAGACTAGTCGCTAACGAGCAGTACTTC
>TRBV5-1|-|TRBJ2-1|-
CASSLDGEKQFF
TGCGCCAGCAGCTTGGACGGGGAAAAGCAGTTCTTC
>TRBV29-1|-|TRBJ2-3|TRBD1
CSVRLIRDSEHSDTQYF
TGCAGCGTTCGGCTGATCCGGGACAGTGAACATTCAGATACGCAGTATTTT
>TRBV5-1|once|TRBJ2-7|-
CASSPGQSYEQYF
TGCGCCAGCAGCCCAGGTCAATCCTACGAGCAGTACTTC
>TRBV16|-|TRBJ2-1|-
CASSLGLAGNEQFF
TGTGCCAGCAGCCTGGGTTTGGCCGGGAATGAGCAGTTCTTC
>TRBV11-1|few|TRBJ2-7|-
CASSLGPSINEQYF
TGTGCCAGCAGCTTAGGCCCTAGCATTAACGAGCAGTACTTC
>TRBV4-1|once|TRBJ2-7|TRBD1
CASSPQDRAYEQYF
TGCGCCAGCAGCCCCCAAGACAGGGCTTACGAGCAGTACTTC
>TRBV11-2|-|TRBJ2-7|TRBD1
CASSFGQGGYEQYF
TGTGCCAGCAGCTTCGGACAGGGCGGGTACGAGCAGTACTTC
>TRBV7-9|-|TRBJ1-4|-
CASADIWESDEKLFF
TGTGCCAGCGCGGACATCTGGGAGTCGGATGAAAAACTGTTTTTT
>TRBV6-1|-|TRBJ2-3|-
CASSGISGGRTDTQYF
TGTGCCAGCAGTGGGATATCCGGCGGGCGCACAGATACGCAGTATTTT
>TRBV7-9|once|TRBJ1-1|TRBD1
CASRSTGQGLNTEAFF
TGTGCCAGCAGGTCGACGGGACAGGGACTGAACACTGAAGCTTTCTTT
>TRBV13|-|TRBJ2-1|TRBD2
CASSESGLAKNEQFF
TGTGCCAGCAGCGAATCGGGACTAGCAAAAAATGAGCAGTTCTTC
>TRBV6-5|-|TRBJ2-7|-
CASSYSWEQYF
TGTGCCAGCAGTTACTCGTGGGAGCAGTACTTC
>TRBV7-9|-|TRBJ1-4|-
CASRLTPGSGNEKLFF
TGTGCCAGCAGACTAACTCCAGGCAGTGGTAATGAAAAACTGTTTTTT
>TRBV7-3|few|TRBJ2-1|TRBD1
CASSGHVGGQGYNEQFF
TGTGCCAGCAGCGGACACGTTGGGGGACAGGGGTACAATGAGCAGTTCTTC
>TRBV12-5|-|TRBJ2-1|TRBD2
CASSSSGNYNEQFF
TGTGCTAGTTCTAGTAGCGGGAATTACAATGAGCAGTTCTTC